One sample yielded the 27 T cell receptor beta chains listed below, sequenced in a study of T cells in women clearing cervical HPV infection. Measured with immunoSEQ multiplex PCR; TCRdb has only the in-frame clones, and not every one. Its table records approximately 16,000 clones. Material for sequencing was blood buffy coat. These receptors were taken from a woman aged 18 to 69 with a cervical HPV16 infection that either progressed to CIN3+ or cleared (not recorded which).

With regard to this clone: The read terminates 3 residues ahead of where the CDR3 ends, so the germline J gene completes it. The chain employs TRBV18 and TRBJ2-5; the match to TRBD1 covers 11 bases. Looked up from germline, CDR1 is KGHSH and CDR2 is LQKENI. J was trimmed by 2 bases and V by 3 bases; bases with no gene match: 8. The CDR3 runs to 17 residues. CDR3 DNA (partial): TGTGCCAGCTCACCTAATGGACAGGGGGCATATCAAGAGACC. As protein: CASSPNGQGAYQET. The whole CDR3 protein is CASSPNGQGAYQETQYF.

Notes on this clone: The CDR3 end lies 3 residues beyond the end of the read and is filled in from the germline J gene. This chain joins TRBV19 and TRBJ1-2; TRBD1 matches at 9 bases. Germline assignment: CDR1 LNHDA and CDR2 SQIVND (reference sequence). The length of the CDR3 is 12 residues. The CDR3 protein is CASSRQGGGYTF. The sequenced part of the CDR3 DNA is TGTGCCAGTTCCCGACAGGGGGGGGGC.

As concerns this clone: With the read ending 3 residues before the CDR3 end, the germline J gene is used to fill in that end. The chain uses TRBV30 and TRBJ2-5; 16 bases map to TRBD2. Germline CDR1 reads GTSNPN; CDR2 reads SVGIG (reference sequence). The CDR3 is made up of 14 amino acids. V shed 8 bases and J 5 bases; nucleotides not matched to a gene: 5. The CDR3 spells CAGTSGRGRETQYF. The CDR3 bases that were read are TGTGCCGGGACTAGCGGGAGGGGAAGGGAGACC.

As concerns this clone: The observed sequence ends 3 residues before the CDR3 terminus, with the missing tail filled in from the germline J gene. The rearrangement uses TRBV7-2 and TRBJ2-3; 8 bases align to TRBD2. Germline CDR1 and CDR2: SGHTA and FQGNSA. This CDR3 has 15 residues. CDR3 DNA (partial): TGTGCCAGCAGCTTTAGCGGGGAAACCCAAGAGACG. As protein: CASSFSGETQET. The CDR3 in its entirety is CASSFSGETQETQYF.

Worth noting for this clone: The read comes to an end 3 residues before the CDR3 does, leaving the germline J gene to fill in the end. The genes are TRBV5-1 and TRBJ2-2; 7 bases align to TRBD1. Germline CDR1 is SGHRS and CDR2 is YFSETQ. V dropped 9 bases and J dropped 4; count of bases not matched to a gene: 12. The CDR3 spans 15 residues. The CDR3 spells CATKPGTDLTGELFF. CDR3 bases read: TGCGCCACCAAACCCGGGACAGACCTCACCGGGGAG. The full variable domain, in which reference TRBV5-1 and TRBJ2-2 provide the parts outside the CDR3, is KAGVTQTPRYLIKTRGQQVTLSCSPISGHRSVSWYQQTPGQGLQFLFEYFSETQRNKGNFPGRFSGRQFSNSRSEMNVSTLELGDSALYLCATKPGTDLTGELFFGEGSRLTVL.

Note on this clone: Read sequence stops 3 residues before the CDR3 end, and the germline J gene provides the missing end. The chain combines TRBV29-1 with TRBJ1-5; 7 bases are a match to TRBD1. This CDR3 region has 14 residues. V was clipped by 6 bases and J by 4 bases; unmatched bases: 9. CDR1 is SQVTM, CDR2 ANQGSEA, per germline. The DNA read from the CDR3 is TGCAGCGTGATCCCAGGGGACAGTAATCAGCCC. As protein: CSVIPGDSNQP. From start to end, the CDR3 is CSVIPGDSNQPQHF.

In the case of this clone: The sequenced fragment ends 3 residues before the CDR3 boundary, so the rest is inferred from the germline J gene. The gene calls are TRBV6-2 or TRBV6-3 and TRBJ1-2, with TRBD1 identical over 8 bases. With V trimmed by 6 bases and J by 4 bases, 7 bases remained unmatched. The CDR3 runs 14 residues. From germline, CDR1 is MNHEY and CDR2 SVGEGT. The sequenced CDR3 bases are TGTGCCAGCAGAAATCGACAGGGGATCTATGGC. Translated: CASRNRQGIYG. The whole CDR3 protein is CASRNRQGIYGYTF.

On this clone: The read is 3 residues too short to cover the CDR3 end, so that end is filled in from the germline J gene. The chain joins TRBV9 to TRBJ2-3; the D gene is possibly TRBD2 (7 bases). V was trimmed by 0 bases and J by 5 bases, leaving 13 bases between them. Germline CDR1 reads SGDLS; CDR2 reads YYNGEE. This CDR3 region has 15 residues. This chain's CDR3 is CASSVGRGGGDTQYF. The part of the CDR3 DNA that was read is TGTGCCAGCAGCGTAGGTCGGGGAGGGGGAGATACG. The whole variable domain, filled in from reference TRBV9 and TRBJ2-3, reads DSGVTQTPKHLITATGQRVTLRCSPRSGDLSVYWYQQSLDQGLQFLIQYYNGEERAKGNILERFSAQQFPDLHSELNLSSLELGDSALYFCASSVGRGGGDTQYFGPGTRLTVL.

Remarks on this clone: The read is 3 residues too short to cover the CDR3 end, so that end is filled in from the germline J gene. The chain couples TRBV2 to TRBJ1-4, with 8 positions matching TRBD1. CDR3 length: 14 residues. CDR1 is SNHLY, CDR2 FYNNEI, per germline. The ends lost 6 bases at V and 2 bases at J; junction bases unmatched: 2. The sequenced part of the CDR3 DNA is TGTGCCAGCAGAAGACAGGGGACTAATGAAAAA. Its translation: CASRRQGTNEK. The complete CDR3 protein is CASRRQGTNEKLFF.

About this clone itself: Sequencing ends 3 residues short of the CDR3 end; the germline J gene provides the rest. The V gene is TRBV14, the J gene TRBJ1-2; D is undetermined. Germline CDR1 is SGHDN and CDR2 is FVKESK. This CDR3 has 13 amino acids. The CDR3 sequence: CASSRRINYDYTF. The CDR3 DNA, read in part, is TGTGCCAGCAGTCGACGGATTAACTACGAC.

About this clone: Coverage ceases 3 residues before the CDR3 finishes, and the germline J gene fills in the end. The rearrangement uses TRBV19 and TRBJ2-5, with D perhaps matching TRBD1 (7 bases). Trimming took off 5 bases at V and 0 bases at J, with 13 bases between the two ends. Germline values: CDR1 LNHDA, CDR2 SQIVND (reference sequence). CDR3 length: 15 amino acids. The sequenced CDR3 bases are TGTGCCAGTAGTGTTCAGGGGGGACACCAAGAGACC. Encoded protein: CASSVQGGHQET. The CDR3, in full, reads CASSVQGGHQETQYF.

A remark on this clone: The CDR3 end falls 3 residues outside the read, so it is completed with the germline J gene. This chain uses TRBV18 with TRBJ1-2; D possibly corresponds to TRBD1 (5 bases). This CDR3 contains 14 residues. Germline V gene data show CDR1 as KGHSH and CDR2 as LQKENI. The sequenced part of the CDR3 DNA is TGTGCCAGCTCACCACGCGAAGGGGCCTACGAC. It specifies CASSPREGAYD. The complete CDR3 sequence is CASSPREGAYDYTF.

Here the CDR3 reads CASSPRGGEAYEQYF. The CDR3 DNA, read in part, is TGTGCCAGCAGCCCGAGGGGGGGCGAGGCCTACGAG. The chain joins TRBV5-8 to TRBJ2-7; a possible D gene is TRBD2 (7 bases). Coverage ceases 3 residues before the CDR3 finishes, and the germline J gene fills in the end. Germline V gene sequence: CDR1 SGHTS, CDR2 YDEGEE. The germline V and J ends were trimmed by 4 bases and 2 bases, with 16 bases remaining between them. The CDR3 is made up of 15 amino acids.

CDR3: CASSLGGLNEKLFF. CDR3 bases read: TGCGCCAGCAGCTTGGGGGGCCTTAATGAAAAG. J is TRBJ2-2 and V is TRBV5-1; a weak D match, TRBD1 (5 bases). The read ends 3 residues early relative to the CDR3; the germline J gene fills the gap. Germline CDR1 is SGHRS and CDR2 is YFSETQ. This CDR3 contains 14 residues.

Remarks on this clone: The read finishes 3 residues shy of the CDR3 end, and the germline J gene is used to complete it. The genes are TRBV30 and TRBJ2-3; tentative D call: TRBD1 (6 bases). The germline V gene has CDR1 GTSNPN and CDR2 SVGIG (reference sequence). CDR3 length: 14 amino acids. The V and J ends lost 1 base and 2 bases respectively, with 10 bases between them. CDR3 DNA, as far as it was read: TGTGCCTGGAGTGCGGTGGGGGCCACAGATACG. It is translated as CAWSAVGATDT. The full CDR3 sequence reads CAWSAVGATDTQYF.

On this clone itself: The CDR3 is cut off 3 residues early in the read; its end comes from the germline J gene. The V and J genes are TRBV9 and TRBJ2-7; 9 bases fit TRBD2. The CDR3 loop spans 15 amino acids. Losses at the gene ends were 4 bases for V and 3 bases for J; bases not matched to a gene: 8. Germline values: CDR1 SGDLS, CDR2 YYNGEE. The sequenced CDR3 bases are TGTGCCAGCAGCTCTCGGGGACTAGCAGGCTACGAG. Its translation: CASSSRGLAGYE. The full CDR3 sequence reads CASSSRGLAGYEQYF.

A remark on this clone: The DNA ends 3 residues before the CDR3 does, and the rest of the CDR3 is filled in from the germline J gene. The chain employs TRBV19 and TRBJ1-6; 10 positions match TRBD1. The CDR3 is made up of 14 amino acids. With 5 bases clipped from V and 8 bases from J, the junction kept 3 bases outside the gene matches. The V gene's germline CDR1 is LNHDA and CDR2 SQIVND (reference sequence). The CDR3 loop is CASSWTGGYSPLHF. CDR3 DNA, as far as it was read: TGTGCCAGTAGTTGGACAGGGGGATATTCACCC.

As regards this clone: The CDR3 extends 3 residues past the end of the read, so its final part is completed from the germline J gene. The V gene is TRBV12-3 or TRBV12-4, the J gene TRBJ2-7, with D tentatively TRBD1 (6 bases). The CDR3 covers 14 residues. The V end lost 5 bases, the J end lost 2 bases, and 13 bases lay between the germline ends. The sequenced CDR3 bases are TGTGCCAGCAGTCCCGGGACAAGACCCTACGAG. Amino acids: CASSPGTRPYE. In full, the CDR3 is CASSPGTRPYEQYF.

As concerns this clone: From the germline J gene comes the end of the CDR3, since the read stops 3 residues before it. The V and J genes are TRBV12-3 or TRBV12-4 and TRBJ2-1, with D possibly matching TRBD1 (6 bases). Trimming left V 2 bases short and J 2 bases short, with 10 bases between. CDR3 length equals 15 residues. The CDR3 sequence: CASSLLAGAYNEQFF. The covered CDR3 bases are TGTGCCAGCAGTTTATTGGCAGGGGCCTACAATGAG.

To note about this clone: Read sequence stops 3 residues before the CDR3 end, and the germline J gene provides the missing end. This chain joins TRBV20-1 and TRBJ1-1; the D gene is possibly TRBD1 (6 bases). Germline loops: CDR1 DFQATT, CDR2 SNEGSKA (reference sequence). Between the trimmed V and J ends, which lost 2 bases and 0 bases, there was a span of 10 bases. This CDR3 comprises 14 residues. Incomplete CDR3 DNA: TGCAGTGCTAGACGGACAGCATTGAACACTGAA. It codes for CSARRTALNTE. The complete CDR3 reads CSARRTALNTEAFF.

In regard to this clone: The read ends 3 residues shy of where the CDR3 ends; the end is completed using the germline J gene. The rearrangement uses TRBV7-3 and TRBJ1-2; D might be TRBD1 (5 bases). The CDR3 spans 15 residues. Germline CDR1 reads SGHTA; CDR2 reads FQGTGA. The CDR3 DNA, read in part, is TGTGCCAGCAGCTCCGGCGACAGCTCCTACAATGAC. Encoded protein: CASSSGDSSYND. The CDR3 in full is CASSSGDSSYNDYTF.

Comments on this clone: The read ends 3 residues shy of where the CDR3 ends; the end is completed using the germline J gene. This chain uses TRBV19 with TRBJ1-2; no definite D call. The CDR3 covers 14 residues. Germline values: CDR1 LNHDA, CDR2 SQIVND (reference sequence). The CDR3: CASSIGGLSYDYTF. The covered CDR3 bases are TGTGCCAGTAGTATAGGAGGGCTTTCCTACGAC.

CDR3 DNA, as far as it was read: TGTGCCAGCAGCTTAGACCAGTCGATAGATACG. This codes for CASSLDQSIDT. The full CDR3 protein is CASSLDQSIDTQYF. The chain recombines TRBV7-2 with TRBJ2-3; no clear D gene. The read halts 3 residues ahead of the CDR3 end, with the missing end drawn from the germline J gene. Per the germline V gene, CDR1 is SGHTA and CDR2 is FQGNSA. The CDR3 consists of 14 residues. V lost 1 base and J 5 bases, leaving 10 bases between the germline ends. The variable domain in full, completed from reference TRBV7-2 and TRBJ2-3, reads GAGVSQSPSNKVTEKGKDVELRCDPISGHTALYWYRQSLGQGLEFLIYFQGNSAPDKSGLPSDRFSAERTGGSVSTLTIQRTQQEDSAVYLCASSLDQSIDTQYFGPGTRLTVL.

With regard to this clone: Read coverage stops 3 residues before the CDR3 terminus; the germline J gene supplies the remainder. This sequence joins TRBV9 and TRBJ2-2, with 7 bases identical to TRBD2. The CDR3 is 18 amino acids. Germline CDR1 reads SGDLS; CDR2 reads YYNGEE. The junction had 14 bases not matched to a gene; V was cut back by 0 bases and J by 6 bases. The covered CDR3 bases are TGTGCCAGCAGCGTAGAAGGAAAGCGGGATTTAATGTCCGGGGAG. Its protein is CASSVEGKRDLMSGE. The CDR3 reads in full as CASSVEGKRDLMSGELFF. Using reference TRBV9 and TRBJ2-2 for the parts outside the CDR3, the full variable domain is DSGVTQTPKHLITATGQRVTLRCSPRSGDLSVYWYQQSLDQGLQFLIQYYNGEERAKGNILERFSAQQFPDLHSELNLSSLELGDSALYFCASSVEGKRDLMSGELFFGEGSRLTVL.

Regarding this clone: The read comes to an end 3 residues before the CDR3 does, leaving the germline J gene to fill in the end. The chain employs TRBV2 and TRBJ1-5; a possible D gene is TRBD1 (5 bases). Trimming shortened V by 9 bases and J by 2 bases, and 14 bases separated the two germline ends. This CDR3 spans 14 amino acids. The germline V gene encodes CDR1 SNHLY and CDR2 FYNNEI. The CDR3: CARGGADGNQPQHF. The DNA read from the CDR3 is TGTGCCAGGGGAGGGGCCGATGGCAATCAGCCC.

According to its frequency, this clone is medium-sized (0.01 to 0.1%). CDR3: CASSPGQGGEETQYF. CDR3 DNA (partial): TGTGCCAGCAGCCCCGGACAGGGTGGGGAAGAGACC. The chain combines TRBV5-4 with TRBJ2-5; 8 nucleotides match TRBD1. Coverage ceases 3 residues before the CDR3 finishes, and the germline J gene fills in the end. Germline-derived CDR1 and CDR2 are SGHNT and YYREEE (reference sequence). CDR3 size: 15 residues. V lost 4 bases and J lost 3; bases outside the gene matches: 8.

As regards this clone: The read falls 3 residues short of the CDR3 end, and the missing part is taken from the germline J gene. The chain employs TRBV2 and TRBJ2-2, with TRBD2 identical over 8 bases. Germline V gene data show CDR1 as SNHLY and CDR2 as FYNNEI. The CDR3 totals 15 residues. CDR3 amino acids: CASSARSGGDSPLFF. CDR3 bases read: TGTGCCAGCAGTGCACGATCCGGGGGGGATTCACCG.